Reported below is one TCR beta chain. This specimen comes from a study of cytotoxic CD8 clonotypes in ibrutinib-treated CLL. Method: immunoSEQ multiplex PCR; TCRdb's copy keeps in-frame clones and lacks some. The sample lists about 160,000 clones, around 80% seen once, with roughly 4.6% in the top ten. The CDR3 has 14 residues. V dropped 1 base and J dropped 2 bases, with 10 bases sitting between them. CDR1 and CDR2 from the germline V gene are SGHDT and YYEEEE. The TCR sequence derives from a human donor with chronic lymphocytic leukemia. Sequencing was performed on PBMCs, taken after 24 months of ibrutinib treatment. This rearrangement joins TRBV5-6 to TRBJ2-7; perhaps TRBD2 as D (5 bases). CDR3 coding DNA: TGTGCCAGCAGCTTGTTCGGGGAAACCTACGAGCAGTACTTC. Its protein is CASSLFGETYEQYF.